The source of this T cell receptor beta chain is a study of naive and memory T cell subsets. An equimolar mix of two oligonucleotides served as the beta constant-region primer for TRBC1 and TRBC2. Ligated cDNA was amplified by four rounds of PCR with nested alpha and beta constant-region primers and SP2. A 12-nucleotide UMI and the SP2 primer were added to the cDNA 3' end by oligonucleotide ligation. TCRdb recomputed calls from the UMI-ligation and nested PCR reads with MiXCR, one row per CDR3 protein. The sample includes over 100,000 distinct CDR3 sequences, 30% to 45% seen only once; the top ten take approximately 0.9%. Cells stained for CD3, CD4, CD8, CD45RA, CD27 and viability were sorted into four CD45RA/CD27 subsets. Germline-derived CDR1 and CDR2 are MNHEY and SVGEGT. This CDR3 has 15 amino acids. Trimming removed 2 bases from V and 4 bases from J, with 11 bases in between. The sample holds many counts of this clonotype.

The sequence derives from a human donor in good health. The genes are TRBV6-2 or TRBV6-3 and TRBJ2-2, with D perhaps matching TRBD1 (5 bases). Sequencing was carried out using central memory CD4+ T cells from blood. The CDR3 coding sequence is TGTGCCAGCAGTTACGCAGGGAAGAGCACCGGGGAGCTGTTTTTT. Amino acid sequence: CASSYAGKSTGELFF.